Listed below are T cell receptor beta chains from one sample, sequenced in a study of T cells in Graves' hyperthyroidism and ophthalmopathy. A single record per CDR3 protein comes from TCRdb applying MiXCR to the multiplex PCR reads. Of about 640,000 distinct CDR3 sequences in the sample, less than 25% were seen once. Sequencing was done on a sample of blood. The receptor source for this set is a man aged 30-40 years with Graves' ophthalmopathy. Both conserved end residues are part of each CDR3.

cdr3_aa j_call v_call
CSVGGGQGADTQYF TRBJ2-3 TRBV29-1
CASRYLPDGAPLEQYF TRBJ2-7 TRBV6-1
CASRQGVWGVNTEAFF TRBJ1-1 TRBV27
CARVTSFNTGELFF TRBJ2-2 TRBV2
CASSFRRPPTDTQYF TRBJ2-3 TRBV7-8
CASRTGGAGNTIYF TRBJ1-3 TRBV28
CASSASGAEQFF TRBJ2-1 TRBV7-2
CAINRAPGREQFF TRBJ2-1 TRBV28
CASSQDNSNTEAFF TRBJ1-1 TRBV4-2
CAWSEDFNQPQHF TRBJ1-5 TRBV30
CATSDFGLAGEETQYF TRBJ2-5 TRBV24-1